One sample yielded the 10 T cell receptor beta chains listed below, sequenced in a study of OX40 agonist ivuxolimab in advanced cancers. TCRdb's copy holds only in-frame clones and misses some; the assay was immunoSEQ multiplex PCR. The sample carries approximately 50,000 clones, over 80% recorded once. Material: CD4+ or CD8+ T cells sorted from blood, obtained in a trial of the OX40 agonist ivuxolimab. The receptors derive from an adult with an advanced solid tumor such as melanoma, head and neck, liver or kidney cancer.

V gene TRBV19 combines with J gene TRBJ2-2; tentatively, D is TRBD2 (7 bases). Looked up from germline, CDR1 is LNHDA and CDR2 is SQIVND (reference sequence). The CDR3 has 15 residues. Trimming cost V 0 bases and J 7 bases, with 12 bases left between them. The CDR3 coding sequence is TGTGCCAGTAGTATAGAACGGGGGGCCGGCGGGGAGCTGTTTTTT. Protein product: CASSIERGAGGELFF.

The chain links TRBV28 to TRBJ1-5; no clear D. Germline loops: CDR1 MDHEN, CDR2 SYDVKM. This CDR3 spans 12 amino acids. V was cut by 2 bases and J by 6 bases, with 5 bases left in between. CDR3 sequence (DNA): TGTGCCAGCAGTTTAGTTGTTCAGCCCCAGCATTTT. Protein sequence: CASSLVVQPQHF.

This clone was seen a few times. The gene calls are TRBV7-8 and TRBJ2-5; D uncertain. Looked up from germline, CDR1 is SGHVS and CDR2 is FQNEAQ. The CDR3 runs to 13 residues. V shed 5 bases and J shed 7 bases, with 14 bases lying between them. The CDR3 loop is CASSLRTKGTQYF. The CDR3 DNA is TGTGCCAGCAGCCTAAGGACGAAAGGGACCCAGTACTTC.

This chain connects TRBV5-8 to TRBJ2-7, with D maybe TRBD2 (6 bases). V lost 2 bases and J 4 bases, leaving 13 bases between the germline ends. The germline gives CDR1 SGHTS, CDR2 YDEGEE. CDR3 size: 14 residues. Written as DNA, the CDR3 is TGTGCCAGCAGCTTAAGACCTCGGGGGTACGAGCAGTACTTC. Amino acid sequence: CASSLRPRGYEQYF.

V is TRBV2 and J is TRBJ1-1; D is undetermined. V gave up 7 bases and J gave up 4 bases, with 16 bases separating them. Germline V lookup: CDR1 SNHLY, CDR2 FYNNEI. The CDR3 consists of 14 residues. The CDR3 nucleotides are TGTGCCAGCAAACTAGGGCCAGGAAGCACTGAAGCTTTCTTT. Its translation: CASKLGPGSTEAFF.

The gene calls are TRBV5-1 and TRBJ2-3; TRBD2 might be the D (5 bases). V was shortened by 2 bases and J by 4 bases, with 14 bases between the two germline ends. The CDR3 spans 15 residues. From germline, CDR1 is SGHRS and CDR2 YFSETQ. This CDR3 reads CASSFVGEAADTQYF. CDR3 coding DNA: TGCGCCAGCAGCTTTGTAGGTGAAGCGGCAGATACGCAGTATTTT. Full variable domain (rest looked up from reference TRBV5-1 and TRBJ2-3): KAGVTQTPRYLIKTRGQQVTLSCSPISGHRSVSWYQQTPGQGLQFLFEYFSETQRNKGNFPGRFSGRQFSNSRSEMNVSTLELGDSALYLCASSFVGEAADTQYFGPGTRLTVL.

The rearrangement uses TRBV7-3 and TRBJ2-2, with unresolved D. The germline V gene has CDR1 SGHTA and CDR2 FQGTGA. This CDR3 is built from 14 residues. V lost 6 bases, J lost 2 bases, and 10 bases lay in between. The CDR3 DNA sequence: TGTGCCAGCAGGCAAGCGCCCAACACCGGGGAGCTGTTTTTT. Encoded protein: CASRQAPNTGELFF.

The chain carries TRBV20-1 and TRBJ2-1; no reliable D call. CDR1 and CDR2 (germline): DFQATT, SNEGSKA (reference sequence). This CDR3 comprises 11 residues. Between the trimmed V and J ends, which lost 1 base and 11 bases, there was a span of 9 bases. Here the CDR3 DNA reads TGCAGTGCTAGAGTGGAAACTAAGCAGTTCTTC. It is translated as CSARVETKQFF.

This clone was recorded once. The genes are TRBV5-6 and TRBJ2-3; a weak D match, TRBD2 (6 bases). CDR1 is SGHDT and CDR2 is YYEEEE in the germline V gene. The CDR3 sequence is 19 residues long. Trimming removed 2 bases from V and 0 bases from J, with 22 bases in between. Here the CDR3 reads CASSFYLLWGRTSTDTQYF. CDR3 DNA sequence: TGTGCCAGCAGCTTTTACCTCCTATGGGGGAGGACTAGCACAGATACGCAGTATTTT.

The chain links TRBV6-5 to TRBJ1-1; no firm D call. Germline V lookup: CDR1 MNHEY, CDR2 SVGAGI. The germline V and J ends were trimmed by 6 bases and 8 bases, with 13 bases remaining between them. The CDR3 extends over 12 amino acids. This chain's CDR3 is CASSNGPLEAFF. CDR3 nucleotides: TGTGCCAGCAGCAACGGACCGCTAGAAGCTTTCTTT.